A selection of T cell receptor beta chains follows, all from one sample in a study of CD8+CD57+ T cells in acquired aplastic anemia. TCRdb used MiXCR to reprocess the reads, holding one entry per CDR3 protein. The sample has more than 250,000 distinct CDR3 sequences, 82% seen once. Sequenced input: sorted CD4+, CD8+, or CD8+CD57+ T cells (not recorded which) from PBMCs. Receptors originate from a human donor with aplastic anemia. CDR3s include the opening cysteine and the closing phenylalanine or tryptophan. Each record gives: clone size, J gene, V gene, CDR3 length, CDR3 protein. Size values are once, few and many counts, or a class for expanded clones, and some rows have none.

>few|TRBJ2-3|TRBV7-9|14
CASSLAGGPGANVF
>-|TRBJ2-6|TRBV7-8|17
CASSENRGLTGAYVLTF
>-|TRBJ2-7|TRBV5-5|15
CASTLKEPLLYEQYF
>many|TRBJ2-3|TRBV4-3|14
CASSRGAEIDTQYF
>-|TRBJ1-1|TRBV7-3|15
CASSLDPRKNTVAFF
>-|TRBJ1-1|TRBV7-3|17
CASGLSGEGQDEAEAFF
>-|TRBJ2-5|TRBV7-8|14
CASSLACGPDTQYF
>-|TRBJ2-1|TRBV7-8|16
CASSLAGGTDKEEQFF
>-|TRBJ2-5|TRBV9|14
CATSGGTDPQTQYF
>-|TRBJ2-3|TRBV7-2|15
CASSQGSGGVDTQYF
>-|TRBJ2-1|TRBV15|17
CATSREDSGTGYNEQFF
>-|TRBJ1-6|TRBV2|14
CASSRRDNNSPLHF
>-|TRBJ2-5|TRBV9|14
CATSRASGDYTQHF
>-|TRBJ2-7|TRBV27|13
CASVPVGGAEQYF
>-|TRBJ2-1|TRBV15|18
CATSFRVDSGAVYNEQFF
>-|TRBJ2-7|TRBV7-2|15
CASSFRDRDYYEQYF
>-|TRBJ2-6|TRBV11-3|16
CASSYGGSYGANVLTF
>-|TRBJ1-2|TRBV7-2|16
CASSLARDALVYDYTF
>-|TRBJ1-1|TRBV20-1|13
CSAKTGGNTEAFF
>-|TRBJ2-1|TRBV7-8|17
CASSLPTGGSSYNEQFF
>-|TRBJ2-5|TRBV2|14
CATSRVSGQETQYF
>-|TRBJ2-7|TRBV6-5|14
CASSLGTGHYEQYF